This T cell receptor beta chain was recorded in a study of blood T cell repertoires in COVID-19. Looking at the study overall: From the United States, Italy and Spain came samples of acute and convalescent COVID-19.

TCRdb's copy holds only in-frame clones and misses some; the assay was immunoSEQ multiplex PCR. The sample has about 140,000 clones; about 87% are singletons. Seattle participants joined during active infection and were tracked over time. This clonotype was obtained from a human donor with COVID-19, enrolled during active disease. The donor label of this sample is uncertain. The specimen was peripheral blood.

CDR3 sequence reads: CASSLLGDTEAFF. CDR3 nucleotides: TGCGCCAGCAGCTTGTTAGGGGACACTGAAGCTTTCTTT. This chain joins TRBV5-1 and TRBJ1-1, with D tentatively TRBD1 (5 bases). CDR1 is SGHRS and CDR2 is YFSETQ in the germline V gene. Between the trimmed V and J ends, which lost 1 base and 3 bases, there was a span of 7 bases. The CDR3 runs to 13 residues.